A single sample gave rise to the 26 T cell receptor beta chains below, sequenced in a study of CD8+ T cells in alopecia areata. The treatment was: oral pan-JAK inhibitor, 5-10 mg twice daily. Following RNA extraction, reverse transcription yielded cDNA that acted as the sequencing template. The method was immunoSEQ multiplex PCR; TCRdb's version includes in-frame clones alone and lacks a portion of them. The data contain about 100,000 clones, about 60% of them singletons. Sequences were derived from CD8+ T cells sorted from blood, sampled between weeks 55 and 65, from a patient treated with tofacitinib. The receptors were gathered from a human donor with alopecia areata.

This chain links TRBV27 with TRBJ2-7, with 7 bases fitting TRBD2. The CDR3 runs 15 residues. With 5 bases clipped from V and 3 bases from J, the junction kept 10 bases outside the gene matches. Germline V gene sequence: CDR1 MNHEY, CDR2 SMNVEV (reference sequence). CDR3 sequence: CASSRTGGEIYEQYF. The CDR3 DNA reads as TGTGCCAGCAGTCGTACTGGGGGGGAAATCTACGAGCAGTACTTC.

The chain uses TRBV5-6 and TRBJ2-2, with D maybe TRBD1 (6 bases). This CDR3 spans 15 amino acids. Germline V lookup: CDR1 SGHDT, CDR2 YYEEEE. V was shortened by 4 bases and J by 0 bases, with 10 bases between the two germline ends. The chain's CDR3 is CASSTGTPNTGELFF. CDR3 sequence (DNA): TGTGCCAGCAGCACCGGGACACCGAACACCGGGGAGCTGTTTTTT.

The chain combines TRBV13 with TRBJ1-1; TRBD1 might be the D (6 bases). There are 12 residues in the CDR3. Germline V gene sequence: CDR1 PRHDT, CDR2 FYEKMQ (reference sequence). The V gene lost 6 bases and the J gene lost 6 bases, with 11 bases spanning the gap. The DNA of the CDR3 is TGTGCCAGCAGTCCGGGGGCAGCTGAAGCTTTCTTT. Translating gives CASSPGAAEAFF.

This clone was observed a handful of times. V usage is TRBV5-6 and J usage is TRBJ2-7; perhaps D is TRBD1 or TRBD2 (5 bases each). The CDR3 has 15 amino acids. Germline loops: CDR1 SGHDT, CDR2 YYEEEE. The germline V and J ends were trimmed by 4 bases and 2 bases, with 16 bases remaining between them. CDR3 coding DNA: TGTGCCAGCAGCGCTCCGGGACGGATGACCTACGAGCAGTACTTC. Amino acid sequence: CASSAPGRMTYEQYF.

Only a few counts were recorded for this clone. The chain joins TRBV11-2 to TRBJ2-1; D gene unclear. CDR1 and CDR2 (germline): SGHAT, FQNNGV. This CDR3 contains 15 residues. Between the trimmed V and J ends, which lost 3 bases and 5 bases, there was a span of 14 bases. The CDR3, as DNA: TGTGCCAGCAGCTTTTCTTTGTCCGCAGACAATGAGCAGTTCTTC. Its translation is CASSFSLSADNEQFF.

This clone came up a few times. This rearrangement joins TRBV11-2 to TRBJ2-7; D ambiguous. V was clipped by 5 bases and J by 5 bases, with 10 bases between them. Germline values: CDR1 SGHAT, CDR2 FQNNGV. This CDR3 contains 12 residues. CDR3: CASSLQLDEQYF. The CDR3 bases are TGTGCCAGCAGCCTACAGCTGGACGAGCAGTACTTC.

This clone was recorded a few times. The chain links TRBV7-9 to TRBJ2-2, with D possibly called TRBD1 or TRBD2 (5 bases each). The V end lost 3 bases, the J end lost 3 bases, and 8 bases lay between the germline ends. Looked up from germline, CDR1 is SEHNR and CDR2 is FQNEAQ (reference sequence). The CDR3 sequence is 14 residues long. Here the CDR3 DNA reads TGTGCCAGCAGCTTGGGGACCCACACCGGGGAGCTGTTTTTT. Protein sequence: CASSLGTHTGELFF.

The chain joins TRBV7-9 to TRBJ2-3; D unresolved. Germline V CDR1 and CDR2: SEHNR, FQNEAQ (reference sequence). V lost 5 bases, J lost 2 bases, and 20 bases lay in between. There are 17 residues in the CDR3. The CDR3 protein is CASSPRSERRFTDTQYF. CDR3 nucleotide sequence: TGTGCCAGCAGCCCCCGGTCAGAAAGGAGATTCACAGATACGCAGTATTTT.

The chain recombines TRBV7-9 with TRBJ2-4; 9 bases line up with TRBD1. J lost 5 bases, V lost 1 base, and 3 bases had no gene match. The CDR3 runs to 15 residues. The germline V gene has CDR1 SEHNR and CDR2 FQNEAQ (reference sequence). CDR3 sequence reads: CASSLGRTGENIQYF. The CDR3 DNA reads as TGTGCCAGCAGCTTAGGGCGGACAGGGGAAAACATTCAGTACTTC.

V is TRBV19 and J is TRBJ2-7; 13 bases align to TRBD2. From germline, CDR1 is LNHDA and CDR2 SQIVND (reference sequence). This CDR3 has 15 amino acids. After removal of 3 bases from V and 2 bases from J, the junction contained 1 base not matched to a gene. In nucleotides, the CDR3 is TGTGCCAGTAGTATCACTAGCGGGGGGGCCTACGAGCAGTACTTC. Protein sequence: CASSITSGGAYEQYF. Combining the CDR3 with reference TRBV19 and TRBJ2-7 gives the whole variable domain DGGITQSPKYLFRKEGQNVTLSCEQNLNHDAMYWYRQDPGQGLRLIYYSQIVNDFQKGDIAEGYSVSREKKESFPLTVTSAQKNPTAFYLCASSITSGGAYEQYFGPGTRLTVT.

This chain joins TRBV29-1 and TRBJ2-7; D gene uncertain. Deletions cut 2 bases from V and 3 bases from J, with 5 bases between. CDR1 SQVTM and CDR2 ANQGSEA come from the germline V gene. The CDR3 is made up of 11 amino acids. In DNA, the CDR3 is TGCAGCGTTGAACATCGCTACGAGCAGTACTTC. It yields the protein CSVEHRYEQYF.

There are a few counts of this clone. The J gene is TRBJ1-5, the V gene TRBV6-5; possible D gene TRBD1, 5 bases. Germline CDR1 reads MNHEY; CDR2 reads SVGAGI. CDR3 length: 14 amino acids. V was pared by 5 bases and J by 2 bases, with 10 bases between. CDR3: CASSQGYGNQPQHF. The CDR3 DNA is TGTGCCAGCAGTCAGGGTTATGGCAATCAGCCCCAGCATTTT.

V and J are TRBV7-9 and TRBJ2-2; TRBD2 is a possible D gene (6 bases). Germline lookup yields CDR1 SEHNR and CDR2 FQNEAQ (reference sequence). Trimming took off 7 bases at V and 7 bases at J, with 16 bases between the two ends. The CDR3 runs to 14 residues. The CDR3 loop reads CASTGERANGELFF. CDR3 in DNA: TGTGCCAGCACCGGGGAGCGGGCGAACGGGGAGCTGTTTTTT.

This chain connects TRBV9 to TRBJ2-5; 8 bases map to TRBD2. Germline V gene data show CDR1 as SGDLS and CDR2 as YYNGEE. Trimming at V came to 0 bases and at J to 0 bases, leaving 4 bases not matched to a gene. CDR3 length: 16 residues. The CDR3 region is CASSVEGGGNQETQYF. CDR3 coding DNA: TGTGCCAGCAGCGTAGAGGGCGGGGGGAACCAAGAGACCCAGTACTTC.

This rearrangement joins TRBV14 to TRBJ2-1; 8 nucleotides line up with TRBD2. The J segment lost 10 bases and the V segment lost 1 base, leaving 6 bases of the junction unmatched. CDR3 length: 14 residues. CDR1 SGHDN and CDR2 FVKESK come from the germline V gene. CDR3 in amino acids: CASSQAGGPFEQFF. CDR3 DNA: TGTGCCAGCAGCCAAGCGGGGGGGCCGTTCGAGCAGTTCTTC. Drawing the rest from reference TRBV14 and TRBJ2-1, the complete variable domain is EAGVTQFPSHSVIEKGQTVTLRCDPISGHDNLYWYRRVMGKEIKFLLHFVKESKQDESGMPNNRFLAERTGGTYSTLKVQPAELEDSGVYFCASSQAGGPFEQFFGPGTRLTVL.

In this sample, this clone turned up a few times. The chain is built from TRBV7-9 and TRBJ2-2, with 8 bases identical to TRBD1. CDR3 length: 16 amino acids. Germline V gives CDR1 SEHNR, CDR2 FQNEAQ (reference sequence). Trimming took 5 bases from V and 3 from J; bases not matched to a gene: 8. The CDR3 spells CASSPSTGEHTGELFF. Here the CDR3 DNA reads TGTGCCAGCAGCCCGTCGACAGGGGAGCACACCGGGGAGCTGTTTTTT.

This clone has more than one count but fewer than ten. The V and J genes are TRBV10-3 and TRBJ2-3, with D uncertain. Trimming stripped 7 bases from V and 3 bases from J, with 29 bases between. This CDR3 is built from 19 residues. The germline V gene has CDR1 ENHRY and CDR2 SYGVKD. The CDR3 bases are TGTGCCATCAACCAGATCCTATGCGCCCAGTGGGTGTGTACAGATACGCAGTATTTT. It translates to CAINQILCAQWVCTDTQYF.

This chain joins TRBV19 and TRBJ2-7, with a weak D call TRBD2 (5 bases). This CDR3 has 12 residues. V lost 3 bases and J 7 bases, leaving 10 bases between the germline ends. Germline V gene sequence: CDR1 LNHDA, CDR2 SQIVND (reference sequence). The CDR3 loop reads CASSIRSGEQYF. CDR3 in DNA: TGTGCCAGTAGTATCCGATCGGGGGAGCAGTACTTC.

This chain uses TRBV4-2 with TRBJ1-5; no clear D gene. The V end lost 3 bases, the J end lost 0 bases, and 12 bases lay between the germline ends. Germline V gives CDR1 LGHNA, CDR2 YNFKEQ. CDR3 length: 16 amino acids. The CDR3 spells CASSHSTGYSNQPQHF. In DNA, the CDR3 is TGTGCCAGCAGCCATTCGACGGGTTATAGCAATCAGCCCCAGCATTTT.

The chain has TRBV10-3 and TRBJ2-7; D is tentatively TRBD1 or TRBD2 (5 bases each). Germline assignment: CDR1 ENHRY and CDR2 SYGVKD. The CDR3 length is 15 residues. The V end lost 6 bases, the J end lost 2 bases, and 17 bases lay between the germline ends. The CDR3 DNA reads TGTGCCATCAGAGCAACACTAGACAGTACCTACGAGCAGTACTTC. Its protein is CAIRATLDSTYEQYF.

The chain is built from TRBV5-1 and TRBJ2-5, with D hard to call. Between the trimmed V and J ends, which lost 0 bases and 4 bases, there was a span of 13 bases. Germline V gene lookup returns CDR1 SGHRS and CDR2 YFSETQ. The CDR3 extends over 15 amino acids. CDR3 DNA: TGCGCCAGCAGCTTGGCCGGTGGGTCCGGAGAGACCCAGTACTTC. This translates into CASSLAGGSGETQYF.

The sample holds a few counts of this clone. The chain uses TRBV7-8 and TRBJ1-5, with D tentatively TRBD1 (6 bases). This CDR3 has 13 residues. The V end lost 5 bases, the J end lost 9 bases, and 14 bases lay between the germline ends. Germline loops: CDR1 SGHVS, CDR2 FQNEAQ. The CDR3 nucleotides read TGTGCCAGCAGCATAGAGGGGGGGACGCCCCAGCATTTT. The encoded protein is CASSIEGGTPQHF.

This clone was counted between two and nine times. J is TRBJ1-4 and V is TRBV5-5; no reliable D call. The CDR3 runs 16 residues. The germline V gene has CDR1 SGHKS and CDR2 YYEKEE (reference sequence). The V end lost 2 bases, the J end lost 5 bases, and 16 bases lay between the germline ends. The CDR3 bases are TGTGCCAGCAGCTTCCGGGTTGGGCAAGTGAATGAAAAACTGTTTTTT. Its translation: CASSFRVGQVNEKLFF.

The table lists this clone with a few counts. The chain recombines TRBV5-1 with TRBJ1-1, with D maybe TRBD1 (6 bases). Trimming shortened V by 2 bases and J by 0 bases, and 14 bases separated the two germline ends. Germline V lookup: CDR1 SGHRS, CDR2 YFSETQ. The CDR3 runs to 16 residues. The CDR3 reads CASSFVQGFMNTEAFF. The CDR3 coding sequence is TGCGCCAGCAGCTTCGTACAGGGTTTCATGAACACTGAAGCTTTCTTT. Complete variable domain (other parts from reference TRBV5-1 and TRBJ1-1): KAGVTQTPRYLIKTRGQQVTLSCSPISGHRSVSWYQQTPGQGLQFLFEYFSETQRNKGNFPGRFSGRQFSNSRSEMNVSTLELGDSALYLCASSFVQGFMNTEAFFGQGTRLTVV.

The chain links TRBV4-1 to TRBJ2-5; D not resolved. The CDR3 length is 13 residues. Germline-derived CDR1 and CDR2 are MGHRA and YSYEKL. The V end lost 4 bases, the J end lost 2 bases, and 8 bases lay between the germline ends. The CDR3 DNA follows: TGCGCCAGCAGCCTCGAGATACAAGAGACCCAGTACTTC. The encoded protein is CASSLEIQETQYF.

V and J are TRBV5-1 and TRBJ1-2; possible D gene TRBD1, 5 bases. This CDR3 contains 17 residues. Trimming took 0 bases from V and 8 from J, leaving 23 bases between them. The V gene's germline CDR1 is SGHRS and CDR2 YFSETQ. CDR3: CASSLEGQGLLLWGYTF. CDR3 nucleotides: TGCGCCAGCAGCTTGGAGGGCCAGGGACTCCTTCTATGGGGCTACACCTTC.